Presented here are 8 T cell receptor beta chains from one specimen sequenced in a study of T cell changes during pregnancy in multiple sclerosis. The data were produced by immunoSEQ multiplex PCR, yet TCRdb's version contains in-frame clones alone and is incomplete. The table lists about 92,000 clones, around 92% of them singletons, with over 2% in the top ten. Here the sequenced sample was peripheral blood, taken in the first trimester of pregnancy. These receptors all stem from a female donor with multiple sclerosis, enrolled in a pregnancy study.

J is TRBJ2-2 and V is TRBV5-5; TRBD1 is a possible D gene (6 bases). V lost 5 bases and J lost 3, with 11 bases in between. This CDR3 region has 14 residues. Per the germline V gene, CDR1 is SGHKS and CDR2 is YYEKEE (reference sequence). This CDR3 reads CASRQTGYTGELFF. The CDR3 DNA follows: TGTGCCAGCAGACAAACAGGGTACACCGGGGAGCTGTTTTTT. Based on the CDR3 plus reference TRBV5-5 and TRBJ2-2, the full variable domain is DAGVTQSPTHLIKTRGQQVTLRCSPISGHKSVSWYQQVLGQGPQFIFQYYEKEERGRGNFPDRFSARQFPNYSSELNVNALLLGDSALYLCASRQTGYTGELFFGEGSRLTVL.

The CDR3 bases are TGTGCCAGCAGTTTAGACCAGCGGAGCTACTACGAGCAGTACTTC. This codes for CASSLDQRSYYEQYF. The genes are TRBV28 and TRBJ2-7, with D perhaps matching TRBD2 (5 bases). CDR3 length: 15 residues. The V end lost 2 bases, the J end lost 3 bases, and 14 bases lay between the germline ends. Germline-derived CDR1 and CDR2 are MDHEN and SYDVKM. The full variable domain, rest sourced from reference TRBV28 and TRBJ2-7, is DVKVTQSSRYLVKRTGEKVFLECVQDMDHENMFWYRQDPGLGLRLIYFSYDVKMKEKGDIPEGYSVSREKKERFSLILESASTNQTSMYLCASSLDQRSYYEQYFGPGTRLTVT.

This sequence joins TRBV28 and TRBJ1-1; perhaps TRBD1 as D (5 bases). V dropped 1 base and J dropped 4 bases, with 13 bases sitting between them. The CDR3 is made up of 15 amino acids. The V gene's germline CDR1 is MDHEN and CDR2 SYDVKM. CDR3 coding DNA: TGTGCCAGCAGTTTATTCTCAGGAAGGGGCACTGAAGCTTTCTTT. Protein sequence: CASSLFSGRGTEAFF.

The chain links TRBV18 to TRBJ1-1, with 7 bases identical to TRBD1. The CDR3 has 14 amino acids. Germline V lookup: CDR1 KGHSH, CDR2 LQKENI. The ends lost 3 bases at V and 4 bases at J; junction bases unmatched: 5. The CDR3 nucleotides read TGTGCCAGCTCACCGCGGCAGGGGGGCACTGAAGCTTTCTTT. It codes for CASSPRQGGTEAFF. The entire variable domain, with the rest obtained from reference TRBV18 and TRBJ1-1, is as follows: NAGVMQNPRHLVRRRGQEARLRCSPMKGHSHVYWYRQLPEEGLKFMVYLQKENIIDESGMPKERFSAEFPKEGPSILRIQQVVRGDSAAYFCASSPRQGGTEAFFGQGTRLTVV.

V is TRBV5-1 and J is TRBJ2-4; 7 bases agree with TRBD1. The germline V gene encodes CDR1 SGHRS and CDR2 YFSETQ. The trim removed 0 bases at V and 8 bases at J, leaving 8 bases unmatched. The CDR3 contains 15 residues. The CDR3 DNA follows: TGCGCCAGCAGCTTGGCCGCAGGGGGAGTCGACATTCAGTACTTC. Protein product: CASSLAAGGVDIQYF.

J is TRBJ2-3 and V is TRBV5-6; tentative D call: TRBD1 (6 bases). This CDR3 contains 16 residues. Trimming stripped 1 base from V and 2 bases from J, with 14 bases between. Per germline, CDR1 SGHDT and CDR2 YYEEEE. As DNA, the CDR3 is TGTGCCAGCAGCTTGAATAGGGGGATTTCCACAGATACGCAGTATTTT. Translated: CASSLNRGISTDTQYF. The variable domain in full, completed from reference TRBV5-6 and TRBJ2-3, reads DAGVTQSPTHLIKTRGQQVTLRCSPKSGHDTVSWYQQALGQGPQFIFQYYEEEERQRGNFPDRFSGHQFPNYSSELNVNALLLGDSALYLCASSLNRGISTDTQYFGPGTRLTVL.

This clone showed up just once. The chain is built from TRBV4-1 and TRBJ1-2; weak D call: TRBD1 (5 bases). Trimming removed 4 bases from V and 2 bases from J, with 14 bases in between. This CDR3 has 15 amino acids. Germline-derived CDR1 and CDR2 are MGHRA and YSYEKL. The CDR3 reads CASSLGPGSNYGYTF. The CDR3 bases are TGCGCCAGCAGCCTAGGACCAGGGTCGAACTATGGCTACACCTTC.

This clone was recorded a few times. The chain combines TRBV2 with TRBJ2-4; TRBD2 matches at 7 bases. The junction had 16 bases not matched to a gene; V was cut back by 8 bases and J by 6 bases. Germline V CDR1 and CDR2: SNHLY, FYNNEI. The CDR3 extends over 16 amino acids. CDR3 sequence reads: CASLRNGAGEGNIQYF. The CDR3 nucleotides are TGTGCCAGCCTCCGAAATGGGGCGGGAGAGGGAAACATTCAGTACTTC.